This TCR beta chain was found in a study of blood T cell repertoires in COVID-19. Seattle's cohort entered during active infection and was followed longitudinally. Germline V gene lookup returns CDR1 LNHDA and CDR2 SQIVND (reference sequence). This CDR3 contains 18 residues. The trim removed 3 bases at V and 0 bases at J, leaving 9 bases unmatched. Method: immunoSEQ multiplex PCR; TCRdb's copy keeps in-frame clones and lacks some. The data show roughly 62,000 clones, with approximately 83% seen just once and roughly a tenth held by the top ten. This TCR came from an older man with COVID-19, enrolled during active disease. The sequenced material came from peripheral blood. This chain links TRBV19 with TRBJ2-4; TRBD2 aligns across 9 bases. CDR3 sequence (DNA): TGTGCCAGTAGTATCGAGGTAGCGGGGGTTCAAGCCAAAAACATTCAGTACTTC. Protein: CASSIEVAGVQAKNIQYF.